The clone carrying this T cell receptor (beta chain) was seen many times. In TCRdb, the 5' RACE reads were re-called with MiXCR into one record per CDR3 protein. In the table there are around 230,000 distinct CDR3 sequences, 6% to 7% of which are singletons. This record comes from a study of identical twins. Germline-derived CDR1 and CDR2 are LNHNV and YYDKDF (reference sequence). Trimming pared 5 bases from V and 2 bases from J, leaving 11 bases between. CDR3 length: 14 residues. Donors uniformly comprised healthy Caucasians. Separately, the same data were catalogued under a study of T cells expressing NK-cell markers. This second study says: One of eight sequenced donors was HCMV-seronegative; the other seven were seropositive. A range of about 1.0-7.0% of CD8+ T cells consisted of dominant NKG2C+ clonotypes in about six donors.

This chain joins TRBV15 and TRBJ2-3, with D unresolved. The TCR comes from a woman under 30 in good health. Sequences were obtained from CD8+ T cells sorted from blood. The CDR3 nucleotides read TGTGCCACCAGCGGACGTTTTGCCACAGATACGCAGTATTTT. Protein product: CATSGRFATDTQYF.